This T cell receptor beta chain stems from a study of CD8+CD57+ T cells in acquired aplastic anemia. The overall study: Sorted CD4+ and CD8+ cells yielded DNA averaging around 3.2 ug. Whole-study results and caveats: In common between the patients and the controls were twenty-nine CD8+ CDR3 sequences.

In patients chosen for sequencing, flow cytometry had shown CD8+CD57+ cell expansion. Severe acquired aplastic anemia was present in every patient. This clonotype has a count of ten or more. The antigen is undetermined. TCR beta VDJ and CDR3 profiling used genomic DNA as template. TCRdb analysed the reads with MiXCR anew, one entry per CDR3 protein. The table includes approximately 130,000 distinct CDR3 sequences, almost 40% detected once. Germline V lookup: CDR1 SGDLS, CDR2 YYNGEE. This CDR3 contains 16 residues. V was cut by 3 bases and J by 1 base, with 16 bases left in between. The chain joins TRBV9 to TRBJ1-1; tentative D call: TRBD1 (6 bases). The receptor was derived from a human donor with aplastic anemia. Sequencing used sorted CD4+, CD8+, or CD8+CD57+ T cells (not recorded which) from PBMCs. The CDR3 DNA is TGTGCCAGCAGCGGACCCCTGAGGGGGAGGAACACTGAAGCTTTCTTT. Residues: CASSGPLRGRNTEAFF.